The 9 T cell receptor beta chains in this list originate from one sample, sequenced in a study of blood T cells in healthy people across ages. PCR was performed a second time for about 7 to 11 cycles using a sample-barcoded 5' primer and a J-beta primer mix. MiXCR, applied by TCRdb to the 5' RACE reads, yields one record per CDR3 protein. The data contain hundreds of thousands of distinct CDR3 sequences, 56% of them singletons. The sample comprised blood. The receptors derive from a man aged 35 to 55 in good health.

This sequence joins TRBV5-1 and TRBJ2-5; D is perhaps TRBD1 (7 bases). The J call is in doubt because the DNA end fits TRBJ2-7 better. The CDR3 has 15 amino acids. CDR1 and CDR2 (germline): SGHRS, YFSETQ. The CDR3 loop reads CASSSIEAGGYEQYF. As DNA, the CDR3 is TGCGCCAGCAGCTCCATCGAGGCAGGGGGGTACGAGCAGTACTTC.

This clonotype has just a few counts. The rearrangement joins TRBV5-1 to TRBJ2-1, with D possibly matching TRBD2 (6 bases). Germline-derived CDR1 and CDR2 are SGHRS and YFSETQ. The V end was cut by 4 bases, the J end by 2 bases, with 13 bases between. The CDR3 spans 15 residues. The CDR3 reads CASSLSGPPYNEQFF. The CDR3 nucleotides are TGCGCCAGCAGCCTTAGCGGCCCTCCCTACAATGAGCAGTTCTTC.

V usage is TRBV7-2 and J usage is TRBJ2-1, with D uncertain. Trimming left V 4 bases short and J 9 bases short, with 10 bases between. The CDR3 totals 12 residues. Germline CDR1 reads SGHTA; CDR2 reads FQGNSA. CDR3 amino acids: CASSSRLGEQFF. CDR3 DNA sequence: TGTGCCAGCAGCTCCCGATTAGGTGAGCAGTTCTTC.

This chain joins TRBV24-1 and TRBJ2-1; TRBD1 might be the D (5 bases). Matching the DNA end better, TRBJ2-7 makes the J call doubtful. This CDR3 region has 15 residues. CDR1 and CDR2 (germline): KGHDR, SFDVKD. The DNA of the CDR3 is TGTGCCACCCAGGGCGCGGCCAGCTCCTACAATGAGCAGTACTTC. It translates to CATQGAASSYNEQYF.

This chain uses TRBV20-1 with TRBJ2-1; 11 bases map to TRBD1. Germline V gives CDR1 DFQATT, CDR2 SNEGSKA (reference sequence). CDR3 size: 14 residues. J gave up 5 bases and V 5 bases, and 5 bases lay outside the gene matches. This CDR3 is CSALPDRGHNEQFF. The DNA for the CDR3 is TGCAGTGCTCTCCCGGACAGGGGGCACAATGAGCAGTTCTTC.

The chain recombines TRBV11-3 with TRBJ1-1; a possible D gene is TRBD1 (5 bases). Germline CDR1 SGHNT, CDR2 YENEEA. CDR3 size: 13 residues. Trimming cost V 3 bases and J 8 bases, with 13 bases left between them. The CDR3 coding sequence is TGTGCCAGCAGCTTTTTAGCAGGGTGCGAAGCTTTCTTT. It translates to CASSFLAGCEAFF. The full variable domain, in which reference TRBV11-3 and TRBJ1-1 provide the parts outside the CDR3, is EAGVVQSPRYKIIEKKQPVAFWCNPISGHNTLYWYLQNLGQGPELLIRYENEEAVDDSQLPKDRFSAERLKGVDSTLKIQPAELGDSAVYLCASSFLAGCEAFFGQGTRLTVV.

This clonotype was recorded a few times. This chain joins TRBV18 and TRBJ2-7; D uncertain. The CDR3 is 14 amino acids. With 5 bases removed from V and 0 bases from J, the gap between germline ends came to 11 bases. CDR1 is KGHSH, CDR2 LQKENI, per germline. Written as DNA, the CDR3 is TGTGCCAGCTCAAGGGCCGGCTCCTCCTACGAGCAGTACTTC. The encoded protein is CASSRAGSSYEQYF.

This chain connects TRBV25-1 to TRBJ2-5, with 9 positions matching TRBD2. Trimming cost V 3 bases and J 1 base; bases outside gene matches: 9. The length of the CDR3 is 17 residues. Germline V gene sequence: CDR1 MGHDK, CDR2 SYGVNS. CDR3 in DNA: TGTGCCAGCAGTGACCCCTCGCTAGCGGGGTTCCAAGAGACCCAGTACTTC. This codes for CASSDPSLAGFQETQYF.

The gene calls are TRBV28 and TRBJ2-5, with D unclear. This CDR3 contains 12 residues. V lost 3 bases and J 5 bases, leaving 7 bases between the germline ends. In germline, CDR1 is MDHEN, CDR2 SYDVKM. CDR3 nucleotides: TGTGCCAGCAGTTTTGAGGAGGAGACCCAGTACTTC. The encoded protein is CASSFEEETQYF.